This T cell receptor (beta chain) is drawn from a study of shared clonotypes between healthy human individuals. The study, taken as a whole, reports: Among donors, clonotype sharing was expected to be affected by sequencing depth. Across a handful of donors, naive CD4 shared roughly 5.1%, naive CD8 3% to 3.5%, memory CD4 roughly 2.1%, memory CD8 0.4%. Larger estimated richness was generally recorded for naive subsets relative to memory subsets.

Several immunoSEQ plates held equal portions of the genomic DNA taken from each subset. The method was immunoSEQ multiplex PCR; TCRdb's version includes in-frame clones alone and lacks a portion of them. There are 2 million to 2.5 million clones in the sample; over 85% occur only once, and about 0.39% lies in the top ten. The germline CDR1 and CDR2 sequences are SGHAT and FQDESV (reference sequence). The CDR3 is made up of 18 amino acids. V gave up 3 bases and J gave up 6 bases; unmatched junction bases: 14. About this clone itself: Its matching antigen is unknown.

Sequencing was performed on naive CD4+ T cells from PBMCs. The subset denotes: CD45RA+ positively selected. The chain has TRBV11-1 and TRBJ1-1; TRBD1 matches at 12 bases. This clonotype was obtained from a man aged 18 to 30 in good health. Some clones in this sample may be carry-over from other donors' samples. The DNA for the CDR3 is TGTGCCAGCAGCTTCGGTTTAGGGACAGGGGGCAATTATGCTGAAGCTTTCTTT. Encoded protein: CASSFGLGTGGNYAEAFF.